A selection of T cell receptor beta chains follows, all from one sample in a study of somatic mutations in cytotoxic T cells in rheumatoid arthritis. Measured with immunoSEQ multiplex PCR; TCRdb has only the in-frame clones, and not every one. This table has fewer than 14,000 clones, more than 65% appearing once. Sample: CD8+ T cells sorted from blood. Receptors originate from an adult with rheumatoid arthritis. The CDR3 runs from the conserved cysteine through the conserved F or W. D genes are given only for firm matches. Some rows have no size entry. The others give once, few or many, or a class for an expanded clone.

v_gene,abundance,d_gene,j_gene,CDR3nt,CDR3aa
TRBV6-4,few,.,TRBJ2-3,TGTGCCAGCAGCGCCACTAGCAGTCCCACAGATACGCAGTATTTT,CASSATSSPTDTQYF
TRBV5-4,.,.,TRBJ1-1,TGTGCCAGCAGCTTGGCCGTTGCGGGCCCCCCTTTCTTT,CASSLAVAGPPFF
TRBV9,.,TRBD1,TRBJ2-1,TGTGCCAGCAGCGTAGGACAGGGGAGGAATGAGCAGTTCTTC,CASSVGQGRNEQFF
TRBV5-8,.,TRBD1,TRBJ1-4,TGTGCCAGCAGCACCGGGACAGGGGGCGCGGATGAAAAACTGTTTTTT,CASSTGTGGADEKLFF
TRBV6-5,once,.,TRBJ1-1,TGTGCCAGCAGTGGGAGACAATCGAACACTGAAGCTTTCTTT,CASSGRQSNTEAFF
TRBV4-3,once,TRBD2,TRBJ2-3,TGCGCCAGCAGCCAAGTCCTAGCGGGGGCCTCTAGCACAGATACGCAGTATTTT,CASSQVLAGASSTDTQYF
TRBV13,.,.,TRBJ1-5,TGTGCCAGCAGCTTAGGGGGTGGCAATCAGCCCCAGCATTTT,CASSLGGGNQPQHF
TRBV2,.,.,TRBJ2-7,TGTGCCAGCCGCGGGCCTGGCGAGGGGGACACTACCTACGAGCAGTACTTC,CASRGPGEGDTTYEQYF
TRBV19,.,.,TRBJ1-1,TGTGCCAGTAGCCCGGGACCGAACGAAGCTTTCTTT,CASSPGPNEAFF
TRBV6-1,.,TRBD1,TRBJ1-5,TGTGCCAGCAACCAAGAGGGGGCAAATCAGCCCCAGCATTTT,CASNQEGANQPQHF
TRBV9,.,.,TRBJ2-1,TGTGCCAGCAGCCCCCCGGGACAACACTCCTACAATGAGCAGTTCTTC,CASSPPGQHSYNEQFF
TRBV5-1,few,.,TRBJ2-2,TGCGCCAGCAGCATACTACCGGGAGTCACCGGGGAGCTGTTTTTT,CASSILPGVTGELFF
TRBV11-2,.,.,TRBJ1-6,TGTGCCAGCAGCTTGGGACCGATGGGGGATTCACCCCTCCGCTTT,CASSLGPMGDSPLRF
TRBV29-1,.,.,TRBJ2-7,TGCAGCGTTGAGGGTGGCGACGAGCAGTACTTC,CSVEGGDEQYF
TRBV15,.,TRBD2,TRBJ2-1,TGTGCCACCAGCAGGGGGAGCGGGGGTGAGCAGTTCTTC,CATSRGSGGEQFF
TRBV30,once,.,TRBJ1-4,TGTGCCTGGGAGCGACATGCTAATGAAAAACTGTTTTTT,CAWERHANEKLFF
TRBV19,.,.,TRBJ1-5,TGTGCCAGTAGTATCGAGGCAGGGCAGGGGAGCAATCAGCCCCAGCATTTT,CASSIEAGQGSNQPQHF
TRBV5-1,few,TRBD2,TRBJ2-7,TGCGCCAGCAGCTTATGGACTAGCGGGGGAACCTACGAGCAGTACTTC,CASSLWTSGGTYEQYF
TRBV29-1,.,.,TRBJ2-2,TGCAGCGTTGAAGACGGGGGAACGAACACCGGGGAGCTGTTTTTT,CSVEDGGTNTGELFF
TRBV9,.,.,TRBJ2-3,TGTGCCAGCACCGAGGGGGGGCAAACAGATACGCAGTATTTT,CASTEGGQTDTQYF
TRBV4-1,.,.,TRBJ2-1,TGCGCCAGCAGCCAGAGCAATGAGCAGTTCTTC,CASSQSNEQFF
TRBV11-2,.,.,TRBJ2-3,TGTGCCAGCAGCCCACTAGGGGGCACAGATACGCAGTATTTT,CASSPLGGTDTQYF
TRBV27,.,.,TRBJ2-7,TGTGCCAGCAGTTTATTTTTCAGCTACGAGCAGTACTTC,CASSLFFSYEQYF
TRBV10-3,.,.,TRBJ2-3,TGTGCCATCAGTGACCGGGGGACAGATACGCAGTATTTT,CAISDRGTDTQYF
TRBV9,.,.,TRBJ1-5,TGTGCCAGCAGCGTAGGAACAGGGCTCAATCAGCCCCAGCATTTT,CASSVGTGLNQPQHF
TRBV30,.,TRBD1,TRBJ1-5,TGTGCCTGGAGTCCAGGGACAGGCGCTAATCAGCCCCAGCATTTT,CAWSPGTGANQPQHF
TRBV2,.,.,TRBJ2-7,TGTGCCAGCAGGGGAGCCCCGACAGAGCAGTACTTC,CASRGAPTEQYF
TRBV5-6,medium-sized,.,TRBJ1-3,TGTGCCAGCAGCCCCGCCCGGACAGTTAGAAACACCATATATTTT,CASSPARTVRNTIYF
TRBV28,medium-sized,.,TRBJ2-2,TGTGCCAGCACCGAAGGGGAAATGGACACCGGGGAGCTGTTTTTT,CASTEGEMDTGELFF
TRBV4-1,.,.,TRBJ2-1,TGCGCCAGCAGCCAAGGGCAGGGAGTCTACAATGAGCAGTTCTTC,CASSQGQGVYNEQFF